Following are 30 T cell receptor beta chains from one sample sequenced in a study of T cells after yellow fever vaccination. TCRdb called the 5' RACE reads again in MiXCR, with one record for every CDR3 protein. Here the sample spans 300,000 to 350,000 distinct CDR3 sequences, 3.5% to 4.5% being singletons. The specimen comprised PBMCs, sampled 15 days after the yellow fever booster vaccination. These receptors came from a man younger than 30 who received the YFV17D yellow fever vaccine.

This clonotype has at least ten counts. J is TRBJ1-4 and V is TRBV20-1; no reliable D call. Germline V gene sequence: CDR1 DFQATT, CDR2 SNEGSKA (reference sequence). The V end lost 1 base, the J end lost 4 bases, and 7 bases lay between the germline ends. The CDR3 spans 13 residues. In DNA form, the CDR3 reads TGCAGTGCTAGAGCCCCAGTTAATGAAAAACTGTTTTTT. Translation: CSARAPVNEKLFF.

This chain links TRBV4-2 with TRBJ1-5, with unresolved D. The length of the CDR3 is 16 residues. Germline-derived CDR1 and CDR2 are LGHNA and YNFKEQ. V was shortened by 0 bases and J by 2 bases, with 11 bases between the two germline ends. The CDR3 loop reads CASSQDLGGGNQPQHF. CDR3 sequence (DNA): TGTGCCAGCAGCCAAGACCTGGGAGGAGGCAATCAGCCCCAGCATTTT.

This clonotype has ten or more counts. The chain joins TRBV6-6 to TRBJ1-1; 9 bases match TRBD1. Germline V gene lookup returns CDR1 MNHNY and CDR2 SVGAGI (reference sequence). The V and J ends lost 2 bases and 1 base, in that order; junction bases with no gene match: 2. The CDR3 contains 15 residues. The CDR3 sequence: CASSYPGQGNTEAFF. The CDR3 nucleotides read TGTGCCAGCAGTTACCCGGGACAGGGGAACACTGAAGCTTTCTTT.

This clonotype was detected ten times or more. V gene TRBV7-9 combines with J gene TRBJ2-7; D is perhaps TRBD1 (5 bases). Germline V gene sequence: CDR1 SEHNR, CDR2 FQNEAQ (reference sequence). V lost 1 base and J lost 6, with 10 bases in between. The CDR3 length is 13 residues. The CDR3 nucleotides read TGTGCCAGCAGCTTAGGGGGCAGTACCGAGCAGTACGTC. Protein sequence: CASSLGGSTEQYV.

This clonotype showed up just a few times. The DNA for the CDR3 is TGTGCCAGCAGTTCCCCCAGCTTCTATGGCTACACCTTC. It is translated as CASSSPSFYGYTF. The chain joins TRBV28 to TRBJ1-2; D is undetermined. In germline, CDR1 is MDHEN, CDR2 SYDVKM. The germline V and J ends were trimmed by 4 bases and 4 bases, with 10 bases remaining between them. There are 13 residues in the CDR3.

This clonotype has ten or more counts. This chain joins TRBV7-2 and TRBJ2-1; D gene uncertain. The germline gives CDR1 SGHTA, CDR2 FQGNSA. The CDR3 is 13 amino acids. V was cut by 5 bases and J by 4 bases, with 9 bases left in between. The CDR3: CASSRSRYNEQFF. For the CDR3, the DNA is TGTGCCAGCAGCCGTTCCCGATACAATGAGCAGTTCTTC.

This clonotype was found many times. This chain connects TRBV6-5 to TRBJ2-1; 8 bases are a match to TRBD2. Germline CDR1 and CDR2: MNHEY and SVGAGI. V lost 7 bases to trimming and J lost 2 bases; unmatched junction nucleotides: 7. The CDR3 runs 15 residues. DNA for the CDR3: TGTGCCAGCAAAAACAGCGGGGGAGCCTACAATGAGCAGTTCTTC. This gives the protein CASKNSGGAYNEQFF.

CDR3 sequence: CASSLAGGVGEKLFF. CDR3 DNA: TGCGCCAGCAGCTTGGCGGGGGGTGTAGGGGAAAAACTGTTTTTT. The J gene is TRBJ1-4, the V gene TRBV5-1; D possibly corresponds to TRBD1 (5 bases). Germline lookup yields CDR1 SGHRS and CDR2 YFSETQ. The CDR3 contains 15 residues. V was shortened by 0 bases and J by 8 bases, with 14 bases between the two germline ends.

This clonotype has a single count. The junction and the germline gene differ at one end; a read error may be behind it. The chain couples TRBV4-1 to TRBJ2-3, with D hard to call. Germline values: CDR1 MGHRA, CDR2 YSYEKL. The CDR3 contains 12 residues. CDR3 coding DNA: TGCGCCAGCAGCCAAGATTTTGATACGCACTATTTT. Its translation: CASSQDFDTHYF.

In its sample, this clonotype was seen a few times. The rearrangement uses TRBV11-2 and TRBJ1-1, with 7 bases aligning to TRBD1. The CDR3 is 15 residues long. Germline V lookup: CDR1 SGHAT, CDR2 FQNNGV. The junction had 10 bases not matched to a gene; V was cut back by 5 bases and J by 4 bases. CDR3 sequence (DNA): TGTGCCAGCAGCCTCCCGACAGGGAGTACCACTGAAGCTTTCTTT. Translating gives CASSLPTGSTTEAFF.

The rearrangement joins TRBV14 to TRBJ2-5, with D maybe TRBD2 (5 bases). The CDR3 covers 13 residues. Trimming took 4 bases from V and 5 from J, leaving 11 bases between them. The germline CDR1 and CDR2 sequences are SGHDN and FVKESK. The chain's CDR3 is CASSPDGGETQYF. The CDR3 coding sequence is TGTGCCAGCAGCCCAGATGGAGGCGAGACCCAGTACTTC.

This clonotype occurred many times. This chain links TRBV5-1 with TRBJ1-3; the D gene is possibly TRBD1 (5 bases). Germline CDR1 reads SGHRS; CDR2 reads YFSETQ. The CDR3 runs to 15 residues. V was pared by 5 bases and J by 0 bases, with 12 bases between. The DNA of the CDR3 is TGCGCCAGCAGGATAGGACAAAACTCTGGAAACACCATATATTTT. As protein: CASRIGQNSGNTIYF.

This clonotype was found a few times. The chain has TRBV6-2 or TRBV6-3 and TRBJ1-2; 8 nucleotides align to TRBD1. The CDR3 runs 15 residues. With V trimmed by 6 bases and J by 8 bases, 14 bases remained unmatched. Looked up from germline, CDR1 is MNHEY and CDR2 is SVGEGT. The CDR3 is CASRPGGRGRDGYTF. The CDR3 region has the DNA TGTGCCAGCAGGCCCGGGGGCAGGGGGCGAGACGGCTACACCTTC.

This clonotype was detected only a few times. The chain employs TRBV2 and TRBJ2-1; D possibly corresponds to TRBD1 (6 bases). V gave up 8 bases and J gave up 9 bases, with 20 bases separating them. The CDR3 spans 14 residues. Germline V lookup: CDR1 SNHLY, CDR2 FYNNEI. The CDR3 DNA reads as TGTGCCAGCCCCCCGGGACAAGACCCTGGTGAGCAGTTCTTC. It is translated as CASPPGQDPGEQFF.

V gene TRBV4-1 combines with J gene TRBJ2-1; TRBD2 is a possible D gene (6 bases). Germline CDR1 MGHRA, CDR2 YSYEKL. The CDR3 has 16 amino acids. Between the trimmed V and J ends, which lost 0 bases and 2 bases, there was a span of 11 bases. The CDR3 nucleotides read TGCGCCAGCAGCCAAGATAGGAGGGGAACCTACAATGAGCAGTTCTTC. Its translation: CASSQDRRGTYNEQFF.

This clonotype was observed many times. The V and J genes are TRBV20-1 and TRBJ2-5; tentative D call: TRBD2 (5 bases). The CDR3 runs to 15 residues. CDR1 and CDR2 from the germline V gene are DFQATT and SNEGSKA (reference sequence). Deletions cut 4 bases from V and 5 bases from J, with 20 bases between. The CDR3 sequence is CSANSKWPSLETQYF. CDR3 nucleotide sequence: TGCAGTGCTAATTCTAAGTGGCCTAGCTTGGAGACCCAGTACTTC.

The chain uses TRBV9 and TRBJ2-1; D perhaps matches TRBD1 (5 bases). V lost 1 base and J lost 8, with 22 bases in between. Germline CDR1 reads SGDLS; CDR2 reads YYNGEE. This CDR3 has 17 residues. In DNA form, the CDR3 reads TGTGCCAGCAGCGTAACCCCTACGGCCGGCCAGGGCGATGAGCAGTTCTTC. As protein: CASSVTPTAGQGDEQFF.

This clonotype showed up many times. CDR3 residues: CASSLAGTYQETQYF. The CDR3 region has the DNA TGTGCCAGCAGCTTAGCTGGAACCTACCAAGAGACCCAGTACTTC. The V call is TRBV7-2, the J call TRBJ2-5; D is uncertain. The CDR3 totals 15 residues. Germline V gives CDR1 SGHTA, CDR2 FQGNSA. Deletions cut 0 bases from V and 0 bases from J, with 8 bases between.

The J gene is TRBJ1-2, the V gene TRBV14; TRBD1 agrees at 8 bases. CDR3 length: 15 residues. Germline trimming cut 1 base from V and 10 bases from J; bases unmatched to any gene: 11. The germline V gene encodes CDR1 SGHDN and CDR2 FVKESK. The CDR3 DNA reads as TGTGCCAGCAGCCAAGGCCAGACAGGGGCCCTTGACTACACCTTC. This sequence encodes CASSQGQTGALDYTF.

This clonotype was seen repeatedly, ten times or more. This sequence joins TRBV9 and TRBJ2-2; D perhaps matches TRBD2 (5 bases). V gave up 0 bases and J gave up 6 bases, with 12 bases separating them. The CDR3 length is 15 residues. The germline gives CDR1 SGDLS, CDR2 YYNGEE. CDR3 residues: CASSVGGLPPGELFF. DNA for the CDR3: TGTGCCAGCAGCGTAGGTGGACTCCCCCCCGGGGAGCTGTTTTTT. Together with reference TRBV9 and TRBJ2-2, the CDR3 gives the full variable domain: DSGVTQTPKHLITATGQRVTLRCSPRSGDLSVYWYQQSLDQGLQFLIQYYNGEERAKGNILERFSAQQFPDLHSELNLSSLELGDSALYFCASSVGGLPPGELFFGEGSRLTVL.

The chain uses TRBV3-1 and TRBJ2-3; TRBD2 aligns across 7 bases. The germline V gene encodes CDR1 LGHDT and CDR2 YNNKEL (reference sequence). The CDR3 contains 15 residues. J was trimmed by 2 bases and V by 2 bases; bases with no gene match: 4. This CDR3 reads CASSQRGTNTDTQYF. CDR3 DNA sequence: TGTGCCAGCAGCCAACGCGGGACTAACACAGATACGCAGTATTTT.

This clonotype was detected ten times or more. V gene TRBV4-3 combines with J gene TRBJ1-5; no definite D call. This CDR3 is 15 amino acids long. Looked up from germline, CDR1 is LGHNA and CDR2 is YSLEER. Trimming removed 0 bases from V and 0 bases from J, with 6 bases in between. The CDR3 nucleotides are TGCGCCAGCAGCCAAGACCGGTATAGCAATCAGCCCCAGCATTTT. Translation gives CASSQDRYSNQPQHF.

In this sample, this clonotype turned up a few times. The chain employs TRBV3-1 and TRBJ1-5; unclear D gene. Germline lookup yields CDR1 LGHDT and CDR2 YNNKEL (reference sequence). The CDR3 covers 13 residues. The germline V and J ends were trimmed by 0 bases and 6 bases, with 6 bases remaining between them. The CDR3 loop is CASSQDSTQPQHF. As DNA, the CDR3 is TGTGCCAGCAGCCAAGATTCCACTCAGCCCCAGCATTTT.

This clonotype has at least ten counts. This sequence joins TRBV5-8 and TRBJ1-2, with D possibly being TRBD1 (5 bases). Germline V gene lookup returns CDR1 SGHTS and CDR2 YDEGEE. The germline V and J ends were trimmed by 2 bases and 4 bases, with 15 bases remaining between them. The CDR3 sequence is 15 residues long. CDR3 sequence (DNA): TGTGCCAGCAGCTTTTGGGCCAGGGAGATCTATGGCTACACCTTC. Its translation is CASSFWAREIYGYTF.

The chain recombines TRBV19 with TRBJ1-2, with D uncertain. The CDR3 has 10 amino acids. Germline V CDR1 and CDR2: LNHDA, SQIVND (reference sequence). Trimming shortened V by 10 bases and J by 6 bases, and 9 bases separated the two germline ends. This chain's CDR3 is CATKGHGYTF. The DNA of the CDR3 is TGTGCCACGAAAGGTCATGGCTACACCTTC.

This clonotype occurred a few times. This rearrangement joins TRBV5-4 to TRBJ1-1; the D is unclear. V was clipped by 4 bases and J by 0 bases, with 10 bases between them. Germline values: CDR1 SGHNT, CDR2 YYREEE (reference sequence). The CDR3 has 14 residues. As DNA, the CDR3 is TGTGCCAGCAGCGCGGCGGCGGTGAACACTGAAGCTTTCTTT. This sequence encodes CASSAAAVNTEAFF.

This clonotype was observed many times. The chain has TRBV7-3 and TRBJ2-3; D uncertain. This CDR3 has 13 amino acids. CDR1 and CDR2 (germline): SGHTA, FQGTGA. With 8 bases removed from V and 4 bases from J, the gap between germline ends came to 13 bases. The CDR3 nucleotides are TGTGCCAGCTCTTCTCCAGGTTCAGATACGCAGTATTTT. Translating gives CASSSPGSDTQYF.

This clonotype was counted only a few times. J is TRBJ2-4 and V is TRBV21-1. TRBV21-1 is termed a pseudogene. This CDR3 is built from 14 residues. CDR3 amino acids: CASSKQRSKNIQYF. DNA for the CDR3: TGTGCCAGCAGCAAACAACGCAGCAAAAACATTCAGTACTTC.

The chain couples TRBV12-5 to TRBJ1-1; D is ambiguous. With 1 base removed from V and 5 bases from J, the gap between germline ends came to 11 bases. Germline CDR1 and CDR2: LGHNT and FRNRAP. The CDR3 extends over 14 amino acids. The CDR3 DNA reads TGTGCTAGTGGTTTGGGTGGGGTAGAGACTGAAGCTTTCTTT. Protein product: CASGLGGVETEAFF.

The sample holds many counts of this clonotype. The V gene is TRBV27, the J gene TRBJ1-4; no firm D call. Germline CDR1 reads MNHEY; CDR2 reads SMNVEV (reference sequence). CDR3 length equals 15 residues. The ends were cut back, 4 bases at V and 5 bases at J, with 14 bases in the middle. DNA for the CDR3: TGTGCCAGCAGTTCGCTCTTCCGGATGAATGAAAAACTGTTTTTT. Translation gives CASSSLFRMNEKLFF.